These 10 T cell receptor beta chains were all obtained from the same sample, sequenced in a study of cytomegalovirus exposure and HLA in healthy donors. TCRdb's copy holds only in-frame clones and misses some; the assay was immunoSEQ multiplex PCR. Here the sample spans 180,000 or so clones, roughly nine tenths being singletons. The sequencing sample was made of PBMCs. These receptors came from a man aged 18 to 29 in good health and CMV-seropositive.

V usage is TRBV7-9 and J usage is TRBJ2-3; 8 bases match TRBD1. The ends lost 4 bases at V and 4 bases at J; junction bases unmatched: 10. This CDR3 has 16 amino acids. Per germline, CDR1 SEHNR and CDR2 FQNEAQ (reference sequence). CDR3 loop: CASSSKYSQGADTQYF. In nucleotides, the CDR3 is TGTGCCAGCAGCTCTAAGTATTCACAGGGGGCAGATACGCAGTATTTT. Complete variable domain (other parts from reference TRBV7-9 and TRBJ2-3): DTGVSQNPRHKITKRGQNVTFRCDPISEHNRLYWYRQTLGQGPEFLTYFQNEAQLEKSRLLSDRFSAERPKGSFSTLEIQRTEQGDSAMYLCASSSKYSQGADTQYFGPGTRLTVL.

This rearrangement joins TRBV19 to TRBJ1-4, with 9 positions matching TRBD1. Germline V lookup: CDR1 LNHDA, CDR2 SQIVND (reference sequence). The CDR3 spans 15 residues. Trimming removed 9 bases from V and 5 bases from J; junction bases left unmatched: 10. The CDR3 sequence: CASTGTGYWNEKLFF. DNA of the CDR3: TGTGCCAGCACCGGGACAGGGTATTGGAATGAAAAACTGTTTTTT.

Details on this clone: Other DNA sequences within the sample encode an identical CDR3. The CDR3 DNA follows: TGCAGTGCCAAGGACAGGGGCGGCTACACCTTC. Encoded protein: CSAKDRGGYTF. The chain employs TRBV20-1 and TRBJ1-2; 9 bases map to TRBD1. The CDR3 has 11 residues. Germline lookup yields CDR1 DFQATT and CDR2 SNEGSKA (reference sequence). The J segment lost 8 bases and the V segment lost 6 bases, leaving 4 bases of the junction unmatched.

This clone was observed a single time. This rearrangement joins TRBV28 to TRBJ2-5; 7 nucleotides match TRBD2. V dropped 3 bases and J dropped 2; count of bases not matched to a gene: 6. The CDR3 is 15 amino acids. In germline, CDR1 is MDHEN, CDR2 SYDVKM. CDR3 sequence: CASSFVGGRQETQYF. CDR3 coding DNA: TGTGCCAGCAGTTTCGTGGGAGGGCGGCAAGAGACCCAGTACTTC. Looking up the rest from reference TRBV28 and TRBJ2-5 gives the full variable domain: DVKVTQSSRYLVKRTGEKVFLECVQDMDHENMFWYRQDPGLGLRLIYFSYDVKMKEKGDIPEGYSVSREKKERFSLILESASTNQTSMYLCASSFVGGRQETQYFGPGTRLLVL.

The chain has TRBV28 and TRBJ1-1; 9 bases match TRBD1. Germline V gives CDR1 MDHEN, CDR2 SYDVKM. The CDR3 has 14 residues. Trimming took 6 bases from V and 10 from J; bases not matched to a gene: 12. Here the CDR3 DNA reads TGTGCCAGCAGCCCCCTGGGACAGGGAGTGCGAGCTTTCTTT. This gives the protein CASSPLGQGVRAFF.

The chain has TRBV7-2 and TRBJ1-5, with 8 bases matching TRBD1. In germline, CDR1 is SGHTA, CDR2 FQGNSA. The length of the CDR3 is 13 residues. J lost 8 bases, V lost 3 bases, and 3 bases had no gene match. The CDR3 region is CASSLDREKPQHF. The CDR3 nucleotides read TGTGCCAGCAGCTTGGACAGGGAAAAGCCCCAGCATTTT.

V usage is TRBV5-1 and J usage is TRBJ2-1; TRBD1 matches at 9 bases. CDR1 SGHRS and CDR2 YFSETQ come from the germline V gene. The CDR3 contains 15 residues. The V and J ends lost 4 bases and 6 bases, in that order; junction bases with no gene match: 8. CDR3 protein: CASSPRTGAANEQFF. The DNA of the CDR3 is TGCGCCAGCAGCCCTCGGACAGGGGCGGCCAATGAGCAGTTCTTC.

The chain combines TRBV19 with TRBJ2-1; 8 bases line up with TRBD2. The CDR3 extends over 16 amino acids. Germline values: CDR1 LNHDA, CDR2 SQIVND (reference sequence). V dropped 3 bases and J dropped 5; count of bases not matched to a gene: 9. The CDR3 DNA follows: TGTGCCAGTAGTATGGGACGGTGGCGGGGGGACAATGAGCAGTTCTTC. Translating it yields CASSMGRWRGDNEQFF.

V gene TRBV5-1 combines with J gene TRBJ1-1; D is unclear. The germline V gene encodes CDR1 SGHRS and CDR2 YFSETQ. This CDR3 comprises 16 residues. The V gene lost 0 bases and the J gene lost 3 bases, with 15 bases spanning the gap. The CDR3 DNA is TGCGCCAGCAGCTTGGAGCGGAGGATACTGGACACTGAAGCTTTCTTT. Its protein is CASSLERRILDTEAFF.

CDR3 sequence (DNA): TGTGCCAGCAGTTACTCGGACAGCCCCGAGCAGTACTTC. This sequence encodes CASSYSDSPEQYF. The gene calls are TRBV6-5 and TRBJ2-7, with TRBD1 as a possible D gene (6 bases). The CDR3 is made up of 13 amino acids. V dropped 0 bases and J dropped 6 bases, with 9 bases sitting between them. Germline-derived CDR1 and CDR2 are MNHEY and SVGAGI.